The subject of this entry is one TCR beta chain. The sample belongs to a study of T cells in tuberculosis. The CDR3 has 15 residues. The ends lost 4 bases at V and 5 bases at J; junction bases unmatched: 7. Germline V gene data show CDR1 as PRHDT and CDR2 as FYEKMQ (reference sequence). Each donor contributed approximately 100,000 T cells on average, unsorted. Sequencing used immunoSEQ multiplex PCR; TCRdb keeps in-frame clones, though not all of them. The table includes tens of thousands of clones, nearly 97% detected once. Sequenced sample: PBMCs. The receptor comes from a donor under 30 with latent tuberculosis or without tuberculosis infection. This chain connects TRBV13 to TRBJ2-1; 8 positions match TRBD1. CDR3 sequence (DNA): TGTGCCAGCAGCTCTGGACAGGGCGTCCACAATGAGCAGTTCTTC. Translating it yields CASSSGQGVHNEQFF.